This TCR beta chain emerged from a study of shared clonotypes between healthy human individuals. Assay used: immunoSEQ multiplex PCR; TCRdb lists only in-frame clones, some missing. The sample contains 1,500,000 or so clones, less than 99% of which appear only once. The sequence was collected from a man aged 25 to 45 in good health. The specimen sequenced was naive CD4+ T cells sorted from blood. Regarding subset: CD45RA+ positively selected.

The CDR3 reads CASSLDARDRNQPQHF. In DNA form, the CDR3 reads TGTGCCAGCAGCTTAGATGCTCGGGACAGAAATCAGCCCCAGCATTTT. J is TRBJ1-5 and V is TRBV7-9; 7 bases are a match to TRBD1. The CDR3 consists of 16 residues. Germline V gene lookup returns CDR1 SEHNR and CDR2 FQNEAQ (reference sequence). V dropped 1 base and J dropped 4; count of bases not matched to a gene: 7. The complete variable domain, with remaining parts taken from reference TRBV7-9 and TRBJ1-5, reads DTGVSQNPRHKITKRGQNVTFRCDPISEHNRLYWYRQTLGQGPEFLTYFQNEAQLEKSRLLSDRFSAERPKGSFSTLEIQRTEQGDSAMYLCASSLDARDRNQPQHFGDGTRLSIL.